The 10 T cell receptor beta chains below all came from one sample that was sequenced in a study of blood T cells in healthy people across ages. Then a second PCR, running about 6 to 12 cycles, was carried out with a sample-barcoded 5' primer and a J-beta primer mix. One entry per CDR3 protein, called by TCRdb with MiXCR from the 5' RACE reads. Found here are about 1.8 million distinct CDR3 sequences, roughly 52% of them singletons; the top ten hold more than 2%. Sequencing was performed on blood. These receptors were taken from a woman aged 40 to 50 in good health.

This clonotype appeared a few times. The V gene is TRBV6-5, the J gene TRBJ2-6; D unclear. Germline CDR1 and CDR2: MNHEY and SVGAGI. V lost 1 base, J lost 0 bases, and 10 bases lay in between. CDR3 length: 17 amino acids. CDR3 amino acids: CASSYLPTSSGANVLTF. In nucleotides, the CDR3 is TGTGCCAGCAGTTACTTGCCCACAAGCTCTGGGGCCAACGTCCTGACTTTC.

The V and J genes are TRBV19 and TRBJ2-7, with 7 positions matching TRBD1. CDR1 is LNHDA, CDR2 SQIVND, per germline (reference sequence). J gave up 2 bases and V 9 bases, and 10 bases lay outside the gene matches. The CDR3 has 14 amino acids. The CDR3 sequence: CARMNRGPPYEQYF. The CDR3 nucleotides are TGTGCCAGAATGAACAGGGGTCCTCCCTACGAGCAGTACTTC.

This clonotype appeared a few times. V and J are TRBV6-2 or TRBV6-3 and TRBJ2-5, with D possibly matching TRBD1 (5 bases). The better agreement between TRBJ2-7 and the DNA end casts doubt on the J call. This CDR3 is built from 14 residues. From germline, CDR1 is MNHEY and CDR2 SVGEGT. The CDR3: CASSYSSFRVEQYF. CDR3 DNA sequence: TGTGCCAGCAGTTACTCATCGTTCAGGGTCGAGCAGTACTTC.

This clonotype showed up many times. The rearrangement joins TRBV20-1 to TRBJ2-5; 14 bases map to TRBD2. The CDR3 consists of 15 residues. The germline gives CDR1 DFQATT, CDR2 SNEGSKA (reference sequence). V lost 7 bases and J lost 2; bases outside the gene matches: 6. The CDR3 sequence: CSGGLAGVAQETQYF. CDR3 DNA: TGCAGTGGGGGACTAGCGGGGGTTGCACAAGAGACCCAGTACTTC.

V and J are TRBV7-2 and TRBJ1-1, with D tentatively TRBD1 (5 bases). Germline assignment: CDR1 SGHTA and CDR2 FQGNSA. The CDR3 runs 15 residues. Trimming removed 5 bases at V and 4 bases at J, with 17 bases between. The CDR3 DNA follows: TGTGCCAGCAGCCCCGCGGGGTGGGGGGGCACTGAAGCTTTCTTT. This encodes CASSPAGWGGTEAFF.

This clonotype was seen just once. The rearrangement links TRBV4-3 to TRBJ2-5; a possible D gene is TRBD2 (6 bases). The J call is uncertain, as TRBJ2-7 better fits the DNA end. The CDR3 consists of 18 residues. Germline CDR1 reads LGHNA; CDR2 reads YSLEER. The CDR3 is CASSQSSARLDTSYEQYF. CDR3 DNA sequence: TGCGCCAGCAGCCAGTCATCCGCGCGACTAGACACTTCCTACGAGCAGTACTTC.

V and J are TRBV27 and TRBJ1-2, with TRBD1 as a possible D gene (6 bases). Germline-derived CDR1 and CDR2 are MNHEY and SMNVEV (reference sequence). There are 14 residues in the CDR3. V was shortened by 6 bases and J by 3 bases, with 14 bases between the two germline ends. The CDR3 is CASSTLGAHYGYTF. The CDR3 coding sequence is TGTGCCAGCAGCACACTGGGGGCCCACTATGGCTACACCTTC.

The chain combines TRBV25-1 with TRBJ2-1; D unclear. CDR3 length: 12 amino acids. Germline V CDR1 and CDR2: MGHDK, SYGVNS. V lost 6 bases, J lost 10 bases, and 13 bases lay in between. This CDR3 is CASRDAAWEQFF. CDR3 bases: TGTGCCAGCAGGGATGCCGCCTGGGAGCAGTTCTTC.

Written as DNA, the CDR3 is TGTGCCAGCAGCCCTACTGCAGCACCAAGTTCCTACGAGCAGTACTTC. This gives the protein CASSPTAAPSSYEQYF. This rearrangement joins TRBV7-9 to TRBJ2-7; D gene uncertain. Germline V lookup: CDR1 SEHNR, CDR2 FQNEAQ (reference sequence). The CDR3 runs to 16 residues. The germline V and J ends were trimmed by 5 bases and 1 base, with 18 bases remaining between them.

This clonotype has only a few counts. V usage is TRBV6-6 and J usage is TRBJ2-5; 10 nucleotides agree with TRBD1. The J segment lost 3 bases and the V segment lost 1 base, leaving 2 bases of the junction unmatched. The CDR3 is 15 amino acids. The germline gives CDR1 MNHNY, CDR2 SVGAGI (reference sequence). The CDR3 sequence is CASSYLTGGEETQYF. The CDR3 nucleotides are TGTGCCAGCAGTTACTTGACAGGGGGCGAAGAGACCCAGTACTTC.